The 19 T cell receptor beta chains below were found in one sample sequenced in a study of PD-L1 blockade in urothelial cancer. The protocol was immunoSEQ multiplex PCR, while the TCRdb copy is restricted to in-frame clones and leaves out a portion. The sample records 85,000 to 130,000 clones, 91% being singletons. The source was PBMCs, collected around atezolizumab (anti-PD-L1) treatment. These receptors were collected from a woman older than 75 with urothelial cancer.

The genes are TRBV5-1 and TRBJ2-3; maybe TRBD1 (6 bases). V shed 7 bases and J shed 0 bases, with 12 bases lying between them. Germline assignment: CDR1 SGHRS and CDR2 YFSETQ. The CDR3 loop spans 14 amino acids. The CDR3, as DNA: TGCGCCAGCGGACGGACAGAGAGCACAGATACGCAGTATTTT. This encodes CASGRTESTDTQYF.

The chain has TRBV13 and TRBJ2-1; 7 positions agree with TRBD2. J was trimmed by 10 bases and V by 5 bases; bases with no gene match: 11. CDR3 length: 14 amino acids. The germline gives CDR1 PRHDT, CDR2 FYEKMQ (reference sequence). The CDR3 reads CASSVGTTLGEQFF. In nucleotides, the CDR3 is TGTGCCAGCAGCGTCGGGACTACCCTTGGGGAGCAGTTCTTC. The variable domain in full, with the rest retrieved from reference TRBV13 and TRBJ2-1, is AAGVIQSPRHLIKEKRETATLKCYPIPRHDTVYWYQQGPGQDPQFLISFYEKMQSDKGSIPDRFSAQQFSDYHSELNMSSLELGDSALYFCASSVGTTLGEQFFGPGTRLTVL.

V and J are TRBV30 and TRBJ2-1, with TRBD2 matching over 8 bases. The CDR3 covers 15 residues. The germline V gene has CDR1 GTSNPN and CDR2 SVGIG (reference sequence). V lost 0 bases, J lost 9 bases, and 10 bases stayed unmatched. CDR3 sequence reads: CAWSVAGLVLSEQFF. The CDR3 bases are TGTGCCTGGAGTGTAGCGGGACTAGTTTTAAGTGAGCAGTTCTTC.

The chain is built from TRBV6-1 and TRBJ1-2; no reliable D call. Germline V gene data show CDR1 as MNHNS and CDR2 as SASEGT. This CDR3 has 14 amino acids. V gave up 7 bases and J gave up 7 bases, with 19 bases separating them. The CDR3 region is CASTSGLSSSGYTF. The CDR3 DNA sequence: TGTGCCAGCACCTCCGGACTCTCATCTTCTGGCTACACCTTC.

V gene TRBV4-1 combines with J gene TRBJ1-1; D possibly corresponds to TRBD1 (5 bases). This CDR3 contains 15 residues. Germline V gene data show CDR1 as MGHRA and CDR2 as YSYEKL. The germline V and J ends were trimmed by 0 bases and 0 bases, with 8 bases remaining between them. DNA for the CDR3: TGCGCCAGCAGCCAAGATGACAGATTGAACACTGAAGCTTTCTTT. Amino acids: CASSQDDRLNTEAFF.

The chain recombines TRBV5-1 with TRBJ2-2, with 8 bases that match TRBD1. Germline V gene data show CDR1 as SGHRS and CDR2 as YFSETQ. V was pared by 0 bases and J by 4 bases, with 5 bases of the junction left unmatched. The CDR3 sequence is 16 residues long. The DNA for the CDR3 is TGCGCCAGCAGCTTGGAGACAGGGGTCCTCACCGGGGAGCTGTTTTTT. Protein sequence: CASSLETGVLTGELFF.

The rearrangement uses TRBV11-1 and TRBJ2-5; possibly TRBD1 for D (5 bases). The CDR3 contains 14 residues. V lost 5 bases and J lost 1, with 11 bases in between. The V gene's germline CDR1 is SGHAT and CDR2 FQDESV (reference sequence). For the CDR3, the DNA is TGTGCCAGCAGCCCCAGACAGCCCCAAGAGACCCAGTACTTC. Its translation: CASSPRQPQETQYF.

CDR3 region: CASSPRLAGRTYEQYF. DNA for the CDR3: TGCGCCAGCAGCCCCCGACTAGCGGGAAGGACCTACGAGCAGTACTTC. The chain couples TRBV4-1 to TRBJ2-7; 11 bases align to TRBD2. This CDR3 has 16 amino acids. The V segment lost 4 bases and the J segment 2 bases; nucleotides outside the gene matches: 7. Germline V gene lookup returns CDR1 MGHRA and CDR2 YSYEKL.

The chain couples TRBV5-4 to TRBJ2-2; 11 nucleotides match TRBD1. With V trimmed by 3 bases and J by 6 bases, 4 bases remained unmatched. Germline V lookup: CDR1 SGHNT, CDR2 YYREEE (reference sequence). The CDR3 sequence is 15 residues long. Here the CDR3 DNA reads TGTGCCAGCAGCTACGGACAGGGGGCGTCCGGGGAGCTGTTTTTT. Residues: CASSYGQGASGELFF.

V and J are TRBV19 and TRBJ2-2, with a tentative D call TRBD1 (5 bases). This CDR3 is built from 14 residues. Germline V gene data show CDR1 as LNHDA and CDR2 as SQIVND (reference sequence). The V gene lost 7 bases and the J gene lost 5 bases, with 14 bases spanning the gap. CDR3 amino acids: CASTGTGQTGELFF. CDR3 coding DNA: TGTGCCAGTACTGGAACAGGCCAAACCGGGGAGCTGTTTTTT.

J is TRBJ2-7 and V is TRBV7-8, with TRBD2 matching over 7 bases. V dropped 5 bases and J dropped 2; count of bases not matched to a gene: 9. The CDR3 consists of 15 residues. Germline V gene lookup returns CDR1 SGHVS and CDR2 FQNEAQ. This chain's CDR3 is CASSPRRDYPYEQYF. CDR3 coding DNA: TGTGCCAGCAGCCCCAGGCGGGACTACCCCTACGAGCAGTACTTC. The complete variable domain, with remaining parts taken from reference TRBV7-8 and TRBJ2-7, reads GAGVSQSPRYKVAKRGQDVALRCDPISGHVSLFWYQQALGQGPEFLTYFQNEAQLDKSGLPSDRFFAERPEGSVSTLKIQRTQQEDSAVYLCASSPRRDYPYEQYFGPGTRLTVT.

This rearrangement joins TRBV11-3 to TRBJ2-1; TRBD2 matches at 8 bases. This CDR3 has 13 residues. The V gene end was trimmed by 5 bases and the J gene end by 7 bases; junction bases not matched to a gene: 4. Germline V gives CDR1 SGHNT, CDR2 YENEEA. The CDR3: CASSLRLANEQFF. CDR3 DNA sequence: TGTGCCAGCAGCCTACGACTAGCGAATGAGCAGTTCTTC.

This chain joins TRBV9 and TRBJ1-1; unclear D gene. Looked up from germline, CDR1 is SGDLS and CDR2 is YYNGEE. The germline V and J ends were trimmed by 0 bases and 0 bases, with 9 bases remaining between them. The CDR3 has 15 amino acids. The CDR3 region has the DNA TGTGCCAGCAGCGTAGTAGAGTATATGAACACTGAAGCTTTCTTT. The encoded protein is CASSVVEYMNTEAFF.

As to this clone: Other DNA sequences in the sample encode the same CDR3. The chain links TRBV7-8 to TRBJ2-7; D remains ambiguous. Germline CDR1 is SGHVS and CDR2 is FQNEAQ. The CDR3 sequence is 12 residues long. Trimming removed 1 base at V and 2 bases at J, with 3 bases between. CDR3 loop: CASSLGAYEQYF. DNA of the CDR3: TGTGCCAGCAGCTTAGGCGCCTACGAGCAGTACTTC.

This chain links TRBV7-9 with TRBJ2-1; 8 bases agree with TRBD2. In germline, CDR1 is SEHNR, CDR2 FQNEAQ (reference sequence). The CDR3 runs to 15 residues. Trimming removed 1 base from V and 7 bases from J; junction bases left unmatched: 6. The CDR3 spells CASSLDGLATNEQFF. DNA of the CDR3: TGTGCCAGCAGCTTAGACGGACTAGCAACTAATGAGCAGTTCTTC. Together with reference TRBV7-9 and TRBJ2-1, the CDR3 gives the full variable domain: DTGVSQNPRHKITKRGQNVTFRCDPISEHNRLYWYRQTLGQGPEFLTYFQNEAQLEKSRLLSDRFSAERPKGSFSTLEIQRTEQGDSAMYLCASSLDGLATNEQFFGPGTRLTVL.

This sequence joins TRBV6-1 and TRBJ1-1; 11 bases map to TRBD1. The CDR3 runs 16 residues. Germline lookup yields CDR1 MNHNS and CDR2 SASEGT. V shed 4 bases, J shed 4 bases, and the junction held 8 bases outside the gene matches. CDR3 bases: TGTGCCAGCAGTGCCCGGGACAGGGGGAGTAGCACTGAAGCTTTCTTT. Amino acid sequence: CASSARDRGSSTEAFF.

This chain uses TRBV20-1 with TRBJ2-2; D is ambiguous. V lost 4 bases and J lost 8, with 8 bases in between. Germline V gene lookup returns CDR1 DFQATT and CDR2 SNEGSKA (reference sequence). This CDR3 comprises 11 residues. Written as DNA, the CDR3 is TGCAGTGCTACCGCTAGAGGGGAGCTGTTTTTT. As protein: CSATARGELFF.

This clone occurred once. The rearrangement joins TRBV6-4 to TRBJ2-2; D not resolved. The CDR3 contains 16 residues. Germline V gene lookup returns CDR1 MRHNA and CDR2 SNTAGT. Trimming shortened V by 6 bases and J by 2 bases, and 16 bases separated the two germline ends. The CDR3 loop reads CASSPRAGINTGELFF. The CDR3 DNA reads as TGTGCCAGCAGCCCCCGAGCCGGTATAAACACCGGGGAGCTGTTTTTT.

The chain is built from TRBV7-6 and TRBJ2-7; D may be TRBD1 (6 bases). Per germline, CDR1 SGHVS and CDR2 FNYEAQ. Trimming removed 5 bases from V and 6 bases from J, with 11 bases in between. The length of the CDR3 is 12 residues. CDR3 amino acids: CASSPGVGEQYF. The CDR3 nucleotides are TGTGCCAGCAGCCCAGGGGTAGGCGAGCAGTACTTC.